The clone carrying this T cell receptor (beta chain) appeared many times. This specimen belongs to a study of blood T cell repertoires in COVID-19. Study-wide context: T cells, B-cell-depleted T cells, or PBMCs provided the cDNA or gDNA that served as material.

In the original analysis: Counts of nucleated cells, estimated from reference gene primer amplification, were obtained. Only in-frame clones appear in the TCRdb table, and some are missing; sequencing was by immunoSEQ multiplex PCR. V, J and clone size reflect that table, while D and trimming were determined from the DNA. The sample lists more than 200,000 clones, 79% seen once, with roughly 4% in the top ten. Trimming took 2 bases from V and 7 from J, leaving 12 bases between them. CDR1 is LNHNV, CDR2 YYDKDF, per germline (reference sequence). The CDR3 contains 13 residues. The chain carries TRBV15 and TRBJ2-7; tentative D call: TRBD1 (5 bases). Sequencing was performed on peripheral blood. The receptor was derived from a woman aged 40-49 years with active or convalescent COVID-19. CDR3 bases: TGTGCCACCAGCAGAACGACAGTTACAGAGCAGTACTTC. It codes for CATSRTTVTEQYF.